This T cell receptor beta chain derives from a study of T cells in Graves' hyperthyroidism and ophthalmopathy. Study results and limitations: Most thyroid clonotypes expanded above 0.001 appeared in blood too.

The V and J ends lost 4 bases and 0 bases respectively, with 7 bases between them. CDR3 length: 13 amino acids. Germline V gene sequence: CDR1 GTSNPN, CDR2 SVGIG (reference sequence). This clonotype has ten or more counts. As yet, its antigen is unknown. Amplification of TCR beta CDR3 regions used RNA as the template. HTBI primers drove first-round RT-PCR of the TCR CDR3. TCRdb ran MiXCR on the multiplex PCR reads and lists one entry per CDR3 protein. Altogether 700,000 or so distinct CDR3 sequences are present, about 17% being singletons, with the ten largest covering around 7.7%. Sequenced sample: blood. V gene TRBV30 combines with J gene TRBJ1-3; D is uncertain. The origin of this receptor is a man between 18 and 29 years old with Graves' hyperthyroidism. The CDR3 here is CAWNGDSGNTIYF. CDR3 bases: TGTGCCTGGAACGGGGACTCTGGAAACACCATATATTTT.